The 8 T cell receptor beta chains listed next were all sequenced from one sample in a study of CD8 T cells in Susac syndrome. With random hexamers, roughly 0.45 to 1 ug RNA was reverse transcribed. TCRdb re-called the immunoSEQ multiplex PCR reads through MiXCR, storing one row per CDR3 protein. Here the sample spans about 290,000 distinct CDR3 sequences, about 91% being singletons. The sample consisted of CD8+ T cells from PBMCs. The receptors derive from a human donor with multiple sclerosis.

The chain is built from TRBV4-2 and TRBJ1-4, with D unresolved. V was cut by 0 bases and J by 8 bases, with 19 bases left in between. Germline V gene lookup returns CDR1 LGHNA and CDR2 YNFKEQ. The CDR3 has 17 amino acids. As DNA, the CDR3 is TGTGCCAGCAGCCAAGAAGGTAGTGGCCTCCAAGGCGAAAAACTGTTTTTT. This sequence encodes CASSQEGSGLQGEKLFF.

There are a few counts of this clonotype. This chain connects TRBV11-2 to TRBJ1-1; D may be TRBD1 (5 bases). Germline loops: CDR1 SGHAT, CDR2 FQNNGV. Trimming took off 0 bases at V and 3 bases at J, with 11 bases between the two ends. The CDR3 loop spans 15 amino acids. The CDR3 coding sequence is TGTGCCAGCAGCTTAGAGGCAGACAGCTACACTGAAGCTTTCTTT. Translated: CASSLEADSYTEAFF.

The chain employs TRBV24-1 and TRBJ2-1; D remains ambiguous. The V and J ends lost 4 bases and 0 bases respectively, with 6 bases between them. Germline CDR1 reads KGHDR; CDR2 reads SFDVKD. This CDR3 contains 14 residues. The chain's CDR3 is CATSDPFSYNEQFF. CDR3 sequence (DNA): TGTGCCACCAGTGACCCGTTCTCCTACAATGAGCAGTTCTTC.

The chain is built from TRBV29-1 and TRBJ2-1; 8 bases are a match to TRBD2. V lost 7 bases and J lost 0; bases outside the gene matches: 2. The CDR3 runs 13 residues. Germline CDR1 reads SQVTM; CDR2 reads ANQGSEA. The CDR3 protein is CSAGGHSYNEQFF. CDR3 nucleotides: TGCAGCGCGGGGGGGCACTCCTACAATGAGCAGTTCTTC.

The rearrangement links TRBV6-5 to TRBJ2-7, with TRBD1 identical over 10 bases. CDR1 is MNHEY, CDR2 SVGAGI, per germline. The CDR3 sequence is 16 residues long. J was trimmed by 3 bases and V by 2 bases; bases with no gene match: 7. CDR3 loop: CASSYDGTGDIYEQYF. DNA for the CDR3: TGTGCCAGCAGTTACGATGGGACAGGGGACATCTACGAGCAGTACTTC.

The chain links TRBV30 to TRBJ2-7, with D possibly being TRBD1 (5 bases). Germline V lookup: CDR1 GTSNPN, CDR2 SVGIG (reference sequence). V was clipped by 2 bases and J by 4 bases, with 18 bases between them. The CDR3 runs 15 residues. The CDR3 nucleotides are TGTGCCTGGAGTCGCGTAGGGGCGCAAAGGTACGAGCAGTACTTC. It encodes CAWSRVGAQRYEQYF.

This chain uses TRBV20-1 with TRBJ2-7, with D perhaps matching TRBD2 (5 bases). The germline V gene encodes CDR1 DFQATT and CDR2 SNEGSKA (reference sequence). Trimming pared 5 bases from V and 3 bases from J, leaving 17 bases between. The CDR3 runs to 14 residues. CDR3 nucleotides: TGCAGTGCTGCAACCTACGGGGAGAACTACGAGCAGTACTTC. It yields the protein CSAATYGENYEQYF.

The CDR3 nucleotides read TGTGCCACCAGTGATTGGACAGGGAACTATGGCTACACCTTC. Translating it yields CATSDWTGNYGYTF. The chain recombines TRBV24-1 with TRBJ1-2; 8 nucleotides match TRBD1. V lost 2 bases to trimming and J lost 2 bases; unmatched junction nucleotides: 0. This CDR3 has 14 amino acids. CDR1 is KGHDR and CDR2 is SFDVKD in the germline V gene.